The sequence of this TCR beta chain was determined in a study of T cells in Graves' hyperthyroidism and ophthalmopathy. CDR1 and CDR2 (germline): MNHEY, SVGEGT. CDR3 length: 14 residues. Trimming left V 6 bases short and J 1 base short, with 11 bases between. RNA transcripts provided the source from which TCR beta CDR3 regions were amplified. First-round RT-PCR of the TCR CDR3 relied on the HTBI primer set. TCRdb used MiXCR to reprocess the multiplex PCR reads, holding one entry per CDR3 protein. In the table there are about 52,000 distinct CDR3 sequences, approximately 52% of which are singletons. Comments on this clonotype: This could be a read error, since a much larger clone is one nucleotide away.

This TCR derives from a woman in her forties or fifties with Graves' ophthalmopathy. The chain couples TRBV6-2 or TRBV6-3 to TRBJ2-3; D not certain. Sequenced input: blood. The CDR3 DNA reads TGTGCCAGCAGAAAGCCCGGGCGCACAGATACGCAGTATTTT. Protein sequence: CASRKPGRTDTQYF.